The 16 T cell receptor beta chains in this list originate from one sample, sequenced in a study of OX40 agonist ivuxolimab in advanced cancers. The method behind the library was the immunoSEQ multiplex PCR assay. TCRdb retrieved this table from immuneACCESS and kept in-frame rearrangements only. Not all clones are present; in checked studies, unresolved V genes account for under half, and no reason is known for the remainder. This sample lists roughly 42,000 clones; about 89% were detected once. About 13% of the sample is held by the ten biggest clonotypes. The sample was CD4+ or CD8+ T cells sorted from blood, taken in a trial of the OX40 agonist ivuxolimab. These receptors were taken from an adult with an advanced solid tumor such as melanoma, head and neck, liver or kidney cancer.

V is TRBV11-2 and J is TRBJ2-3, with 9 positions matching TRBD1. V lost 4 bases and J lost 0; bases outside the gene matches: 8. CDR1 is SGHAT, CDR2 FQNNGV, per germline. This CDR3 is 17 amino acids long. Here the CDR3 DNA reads TGTGCCAGCAGCTCAGGAACGACAGGGGGAAGCACAGATACGCAGTATTTT. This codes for CASSSGTTGGSTDTQYF.

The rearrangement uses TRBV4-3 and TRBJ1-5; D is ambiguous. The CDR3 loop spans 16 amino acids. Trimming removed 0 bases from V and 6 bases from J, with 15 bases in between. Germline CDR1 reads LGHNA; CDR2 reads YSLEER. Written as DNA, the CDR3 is TGCGCCAGCAGCCAAGATCTAGGACCGGTTAGTCAGCCCCAGCATTTT. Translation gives CASSQDLGPVSQPQHF.

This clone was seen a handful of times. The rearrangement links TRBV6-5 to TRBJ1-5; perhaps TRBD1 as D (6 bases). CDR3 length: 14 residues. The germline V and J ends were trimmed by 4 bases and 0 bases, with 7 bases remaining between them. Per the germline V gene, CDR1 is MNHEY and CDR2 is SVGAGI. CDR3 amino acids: CASSSGVSNQPQHF. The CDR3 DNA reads TGTGCCAGCAGTTCAGGGGTTAGCAATCAGCCCCAGCATTTT.

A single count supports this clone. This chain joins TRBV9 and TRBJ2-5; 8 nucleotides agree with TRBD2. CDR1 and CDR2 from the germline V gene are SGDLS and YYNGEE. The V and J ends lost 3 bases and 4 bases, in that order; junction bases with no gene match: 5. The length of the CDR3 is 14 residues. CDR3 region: CASSGSGGAETQYF. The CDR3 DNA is TGTGCCAGCAGCGGTTCGGGGGGGGCAGAGACCCAGTACTTC.

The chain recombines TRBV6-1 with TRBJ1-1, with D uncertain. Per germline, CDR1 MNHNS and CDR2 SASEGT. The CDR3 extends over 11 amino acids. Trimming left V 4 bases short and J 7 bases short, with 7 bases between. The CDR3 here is CASSAYLEAFF. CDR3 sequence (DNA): TGTGCCAGCAGTGCCTATCTTGAAGCTTTCTTT.

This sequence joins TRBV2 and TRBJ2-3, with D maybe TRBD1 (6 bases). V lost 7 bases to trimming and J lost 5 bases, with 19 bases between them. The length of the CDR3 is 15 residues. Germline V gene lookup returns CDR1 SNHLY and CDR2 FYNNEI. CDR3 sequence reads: CASKANYRAEDTQYF. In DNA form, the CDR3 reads TGTGCCAGCAAGGCCAACTACAGGGCAGAAGATACGCAGTATTTT. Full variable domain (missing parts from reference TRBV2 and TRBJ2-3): EPEVTQTPSHQVTQMGQEVILRCVPISNHLYFYWYRQILGQKVEFLVSFYNNEISEKSEIFDDQFSVERPDGSNFTLKIRSTKLEDSAMYFCASKANYRAEDTQYFGPGTRLTVL.

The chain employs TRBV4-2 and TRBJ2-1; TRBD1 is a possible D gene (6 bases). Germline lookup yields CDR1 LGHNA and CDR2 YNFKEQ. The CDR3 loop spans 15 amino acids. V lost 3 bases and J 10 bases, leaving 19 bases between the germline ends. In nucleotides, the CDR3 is TGTGCCAGCAGCCAGGGCCGAGTGGTGGGGGCCGAGCAGTTCTTC. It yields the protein CASSQGRVVGAEQFF.

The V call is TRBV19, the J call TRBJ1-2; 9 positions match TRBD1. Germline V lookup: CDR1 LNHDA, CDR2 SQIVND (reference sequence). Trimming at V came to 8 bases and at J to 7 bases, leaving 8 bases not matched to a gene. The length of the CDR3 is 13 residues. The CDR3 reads CASGPGQGSGYTF. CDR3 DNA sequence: TGTGCCAGTGGTCCGGGACAGGGCTCTGGCTACACCTTC.

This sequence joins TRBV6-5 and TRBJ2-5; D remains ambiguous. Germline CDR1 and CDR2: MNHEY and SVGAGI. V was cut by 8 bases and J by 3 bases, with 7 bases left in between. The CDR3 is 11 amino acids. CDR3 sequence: CASLSEETQYF. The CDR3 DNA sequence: TGTGCCAGCCTCTCTGAAGAGACCCAGTACTTC.

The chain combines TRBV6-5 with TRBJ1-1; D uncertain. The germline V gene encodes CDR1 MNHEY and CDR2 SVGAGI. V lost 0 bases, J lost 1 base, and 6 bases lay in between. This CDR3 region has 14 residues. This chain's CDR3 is CASSYSAENTEAFF. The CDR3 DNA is TGTGCCAGCAGTTACTCGGCAGAGAACACTGAAGCTTTCTTT.

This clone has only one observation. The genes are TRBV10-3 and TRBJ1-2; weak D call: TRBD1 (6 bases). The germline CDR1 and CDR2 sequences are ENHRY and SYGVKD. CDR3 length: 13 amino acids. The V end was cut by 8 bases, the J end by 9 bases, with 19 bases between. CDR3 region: CAIRDGAGDRYTF. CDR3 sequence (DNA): TGTGCCATCCGAGACGGGGCAGGGGATCGCTACACCTTC.

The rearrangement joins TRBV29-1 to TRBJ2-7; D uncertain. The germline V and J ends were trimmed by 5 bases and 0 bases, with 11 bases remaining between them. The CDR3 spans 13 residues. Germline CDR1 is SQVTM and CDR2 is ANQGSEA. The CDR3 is CSVPTENSYEQYF. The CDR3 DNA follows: TGCAGCGTTCCGACGGAGAACTCCTACGAGCAGTACTTC.

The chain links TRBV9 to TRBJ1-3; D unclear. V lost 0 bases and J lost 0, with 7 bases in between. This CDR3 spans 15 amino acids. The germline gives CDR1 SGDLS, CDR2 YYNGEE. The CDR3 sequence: CASSVERDSGNTIYF. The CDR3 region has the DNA TGTGCCAGCAGCGTAGAAAGGGACTCTGGAAACACCATATATTTT. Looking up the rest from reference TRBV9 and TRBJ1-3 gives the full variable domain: DSGVTQTPKHLITATGQRVTLRCSPRSGDLSVYWYQQSLDQGLQFLIQYYNGEERAKGNILERFSAQQFPDLHSELNLSSLELGDSALYFCASSVERDSGNTIYFGEGSWLTVV.

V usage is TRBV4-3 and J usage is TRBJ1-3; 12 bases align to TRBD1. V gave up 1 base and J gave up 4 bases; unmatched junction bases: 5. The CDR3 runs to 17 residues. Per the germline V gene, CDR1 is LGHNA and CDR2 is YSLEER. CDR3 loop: CASSQGGTGGAGNTIYF. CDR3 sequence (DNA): TGCGCCAGCAGCCAAGGTGGGACAGGGGGCGCGGGAAACACCATATATTTT.

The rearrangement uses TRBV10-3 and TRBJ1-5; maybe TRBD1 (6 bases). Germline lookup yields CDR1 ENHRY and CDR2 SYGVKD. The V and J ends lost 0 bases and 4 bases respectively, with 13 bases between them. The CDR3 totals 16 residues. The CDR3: CAISESPGARNQPQHF. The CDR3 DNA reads TGTGCCATCAGTGAGTCCCCGGGGGCGAGGAATCAGCCCCAGCATTTT.

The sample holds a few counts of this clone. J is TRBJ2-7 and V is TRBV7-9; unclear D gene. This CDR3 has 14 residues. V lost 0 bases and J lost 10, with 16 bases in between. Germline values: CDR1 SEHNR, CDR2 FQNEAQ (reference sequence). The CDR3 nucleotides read TGTGCCAGCAGCTTAGCGCTCGGCACCTCCTTACAGTACTTC. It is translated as CASSLALGTSLQYF.